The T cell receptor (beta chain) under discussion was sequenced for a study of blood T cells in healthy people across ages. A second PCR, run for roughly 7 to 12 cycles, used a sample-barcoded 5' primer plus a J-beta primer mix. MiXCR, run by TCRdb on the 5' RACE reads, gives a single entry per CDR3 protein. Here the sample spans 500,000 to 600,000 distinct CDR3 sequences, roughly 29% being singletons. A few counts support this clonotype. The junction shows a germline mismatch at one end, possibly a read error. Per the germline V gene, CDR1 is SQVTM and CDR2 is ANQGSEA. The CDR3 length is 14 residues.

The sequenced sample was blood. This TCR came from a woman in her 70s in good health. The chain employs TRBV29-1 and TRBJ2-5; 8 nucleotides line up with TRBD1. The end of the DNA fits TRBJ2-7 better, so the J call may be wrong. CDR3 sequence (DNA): TGCGGCGTTGACAGGACAGGGACCTCCTACGAGCAGTACTTC. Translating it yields CGVDRTGTSYEQYF.